This TCR beta chain was recorded in a study of blood T cell repertoires in COVID-19. Germline V gives CDR1 MGHRA, CDR2 YSYEKL. After removal of 3 bases from V and 7 bases from J, the junction contained 3 bases not matched to a gene. The CDR3 loop spans 14 amino acids. This table comes from immunoSEQ multiplex PCR, and its TCRdb copy is limited to in-frame clones, with some not included. The sample holds tens of thousands of clones, 83% seen once. The origin of this receptor is a man aged 30 to 45 with COVID-19, enrolled during active disease. The sample was peripheral blood. The chain employs TRBV4-1 and TRBJ1-4; 9 bases match TRBD1. The CDR3 nucleotides read TGCGCCAGCAGCCAGGGACAGGGTCGTGAAAAACTGTTTTTT. This codes for CASSQGQGREKLFF.